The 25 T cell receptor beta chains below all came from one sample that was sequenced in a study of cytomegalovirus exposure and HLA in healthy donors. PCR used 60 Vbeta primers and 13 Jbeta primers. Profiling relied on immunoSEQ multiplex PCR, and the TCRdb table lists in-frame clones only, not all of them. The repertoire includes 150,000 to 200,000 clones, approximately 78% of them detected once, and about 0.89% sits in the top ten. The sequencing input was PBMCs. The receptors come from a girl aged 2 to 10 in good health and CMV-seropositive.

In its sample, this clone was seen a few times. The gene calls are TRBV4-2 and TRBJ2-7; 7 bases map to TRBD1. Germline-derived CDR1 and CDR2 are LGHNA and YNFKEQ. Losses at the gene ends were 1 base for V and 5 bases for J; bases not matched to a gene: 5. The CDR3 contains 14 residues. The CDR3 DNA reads TGTGCCAGCAGCCAAGTTAGGGGGCACGACGAGCAGTACTTC. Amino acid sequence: CASSQVRGHDEQYF.

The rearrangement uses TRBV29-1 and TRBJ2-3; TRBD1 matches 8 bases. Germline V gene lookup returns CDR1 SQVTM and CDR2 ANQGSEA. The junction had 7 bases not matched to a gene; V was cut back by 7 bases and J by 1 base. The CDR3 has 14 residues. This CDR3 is CSAGQGVGTDTQYF. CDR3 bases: TGCAGCGCAGGACAGGGAGTGGGCACAGATACGCAGTATTTT.

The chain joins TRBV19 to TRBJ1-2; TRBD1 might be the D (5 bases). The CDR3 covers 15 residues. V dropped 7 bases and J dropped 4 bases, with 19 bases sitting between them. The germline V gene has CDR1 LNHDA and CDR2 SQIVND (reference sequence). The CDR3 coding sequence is TGTGCCAGTAACCCACGGGCAGACAGTGGCTATGGCTACACCTTC. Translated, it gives CASNPRADSGYGYTF.

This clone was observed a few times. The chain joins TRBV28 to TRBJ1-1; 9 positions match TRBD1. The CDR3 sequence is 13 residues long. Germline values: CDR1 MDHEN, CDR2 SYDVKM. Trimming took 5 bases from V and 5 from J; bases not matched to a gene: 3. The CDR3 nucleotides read TGTGCCAGCAGTGCCGGGACAGGGACTGAAGCTTTCTTT. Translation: CASSAGTGTEAFF.

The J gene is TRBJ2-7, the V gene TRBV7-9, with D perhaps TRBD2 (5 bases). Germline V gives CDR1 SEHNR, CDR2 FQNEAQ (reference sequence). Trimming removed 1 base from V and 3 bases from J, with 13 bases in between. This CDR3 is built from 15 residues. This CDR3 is CASSLGPTSYYEQYF. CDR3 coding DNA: TGTGCCAGCAGCTTAGGACCCACTAGTTACTACGAGCAGTACTTC. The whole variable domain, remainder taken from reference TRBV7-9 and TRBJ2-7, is DTGVSQNPRHKITKRGQNVTFRCDPISEHNRLYWYRQTLGQGPEFLTYFQNEAQLEKSRLLSDRFSAERPKGSFSTLEIQRTEQGDSAMYLCASSLGPTSYYEQYFGPGTRLTVT.

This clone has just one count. The CDR3 sequence: CARSFVRGQGNTEAFF. The CDR3 DNA follows: TGTGCCAGAAGCTTCGTAAGGGGGCAGGGGAACACTGAAGCTTTCTTT. The chain joins TRBV5-3 to TRBJ1-1; TRBD1 agrees at 7 bases. TRBV5-3 is marked as an open reading frame, function uncertain. V was pared by 2 bases and J by 1 base, with 8 bases of the junction left unmatched. This CDR3 spans 16 amino acids.

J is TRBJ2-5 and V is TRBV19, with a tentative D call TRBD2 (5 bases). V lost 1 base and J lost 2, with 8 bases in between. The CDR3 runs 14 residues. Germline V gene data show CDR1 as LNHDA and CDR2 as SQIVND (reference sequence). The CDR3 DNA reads TGTGCCAGTAGTATAGGGCCGGGACAAGAGACCCAGTACTTC. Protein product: CASSIGPGQETQYF. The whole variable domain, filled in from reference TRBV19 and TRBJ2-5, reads DGGITQSPKYLFRKEGQNVTLSCEQNLNHDAMYWYRQDPGQGLRLIYYSQIVNDFQKGDIAEGYSVSREKKESFPLTVTSAQKNPTAFYLCASSIGPGQETQYFGPGTRLLVL.

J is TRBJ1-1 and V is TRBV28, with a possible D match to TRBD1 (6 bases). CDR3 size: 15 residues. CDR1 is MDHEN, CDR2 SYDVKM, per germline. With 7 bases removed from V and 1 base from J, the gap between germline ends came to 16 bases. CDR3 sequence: CASNAPGARNTEAFF. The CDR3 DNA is TGTGCCAGCAACGCCCCAGGGGCGCGGAACACTGAAGCTTTCTTT.

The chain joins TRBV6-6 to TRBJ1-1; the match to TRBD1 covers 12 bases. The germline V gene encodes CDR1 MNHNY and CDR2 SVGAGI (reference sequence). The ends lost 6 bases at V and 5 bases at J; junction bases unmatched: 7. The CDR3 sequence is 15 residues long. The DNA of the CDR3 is TGTGCCAGCAGGGCGGGACAGGGGGCAGATACTGAAGCTTTCTTT. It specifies CASRAGQGADTEAFF.

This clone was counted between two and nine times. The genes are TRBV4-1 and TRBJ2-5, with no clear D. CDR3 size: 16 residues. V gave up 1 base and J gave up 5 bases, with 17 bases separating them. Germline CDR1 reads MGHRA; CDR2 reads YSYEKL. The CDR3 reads CASSQGNTVVRETQYF. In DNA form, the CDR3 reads TGCGCCAGCAGCCAAGGTAATACAGTCGTCAGGGAGACCCAGTACTTC.

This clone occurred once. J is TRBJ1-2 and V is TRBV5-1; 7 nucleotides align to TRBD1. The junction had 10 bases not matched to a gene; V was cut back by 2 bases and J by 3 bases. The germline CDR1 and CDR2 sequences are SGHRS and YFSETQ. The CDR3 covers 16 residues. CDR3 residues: CASSLRGPPSDYGYTF. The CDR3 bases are TGCGCCAGCAGCTTAAGGGGGCCGCCCTCGGACTATGGCTACACCTTC.

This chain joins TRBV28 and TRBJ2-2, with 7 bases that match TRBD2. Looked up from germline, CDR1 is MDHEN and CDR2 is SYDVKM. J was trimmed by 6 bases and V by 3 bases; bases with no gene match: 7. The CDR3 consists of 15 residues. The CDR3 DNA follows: TGTGCCAGCAGTTTTCGGAGTCGGGGGGCCGGGGAGCTGTTTTTT. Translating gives CASSFRSRGAGELFF. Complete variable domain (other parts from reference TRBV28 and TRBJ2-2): DVKVTQSSRYLVKRTGEKVFLECVQDMDHENMFWYRQDPGLGLRLIYFSYDVKMKEKGDIPEGYSVSREKKERFSLILESASTNQTSMYLCASSFRSRGAGELFFGEGSRLTVL.

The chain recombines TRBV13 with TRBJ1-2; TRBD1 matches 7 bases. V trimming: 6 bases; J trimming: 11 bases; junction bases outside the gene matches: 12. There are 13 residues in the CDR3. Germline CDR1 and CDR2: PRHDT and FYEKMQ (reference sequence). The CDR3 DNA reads TGTGCCAGCAGTCTAAGGGACAGATCGATATACACCTTC. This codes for CASSLRDRSIYTF. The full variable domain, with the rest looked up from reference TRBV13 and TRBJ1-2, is AAGVIQSPRHLIKEKRETATLKCYPIPRHDTVYWYQQGPGQDPQFLISFYEKMQSDKGSIPDRFSAQQFSDYHSELNMSSLELGDSALYFCASSLRDRSIYTFGSGTRLTVV.

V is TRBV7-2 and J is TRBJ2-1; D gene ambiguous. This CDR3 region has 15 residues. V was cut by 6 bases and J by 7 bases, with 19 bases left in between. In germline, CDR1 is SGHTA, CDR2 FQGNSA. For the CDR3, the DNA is TGTGCCAGCAGTCCTAGTATAGAGAAGCGTAATGAGCAGTTCTTC. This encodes CASSPSIEKRNEQFF.

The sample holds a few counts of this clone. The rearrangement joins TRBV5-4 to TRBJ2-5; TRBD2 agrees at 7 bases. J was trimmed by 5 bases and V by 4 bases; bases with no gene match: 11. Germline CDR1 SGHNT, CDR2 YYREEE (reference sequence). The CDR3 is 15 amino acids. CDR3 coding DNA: TGTGCCAGCAGCCTGGATGCGGGAGCGGGTGAGACCCAGTACTTC. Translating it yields CASSLDAGAGETQYF.

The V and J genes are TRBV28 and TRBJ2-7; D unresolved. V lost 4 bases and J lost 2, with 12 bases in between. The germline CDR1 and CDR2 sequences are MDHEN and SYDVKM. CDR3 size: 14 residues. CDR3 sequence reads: CASSSPGLAYEQYF. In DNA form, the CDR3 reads TGTGCCAGCAGTTCCCCGGGTCTAGCCTACGAGCAGTACTTC.

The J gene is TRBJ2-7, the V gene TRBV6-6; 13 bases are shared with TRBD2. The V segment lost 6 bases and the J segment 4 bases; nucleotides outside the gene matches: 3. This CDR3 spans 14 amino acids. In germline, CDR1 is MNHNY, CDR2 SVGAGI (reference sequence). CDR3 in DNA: TGTGCCAGCAGGAGGACTAGCGGGGGTTACGAGCAGTACTTC. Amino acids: CASRRTSGGYEQYF.

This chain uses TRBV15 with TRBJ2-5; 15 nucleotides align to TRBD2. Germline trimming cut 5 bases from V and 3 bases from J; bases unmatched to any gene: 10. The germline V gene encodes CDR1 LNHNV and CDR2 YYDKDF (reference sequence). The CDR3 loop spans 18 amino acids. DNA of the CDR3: TGTGCCACCAGCTCTCGGACTAGCGGGAGGGTAGTTGAAGAGACCCAGTACTTC. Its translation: CATSSRTSGRVVEETQYF.

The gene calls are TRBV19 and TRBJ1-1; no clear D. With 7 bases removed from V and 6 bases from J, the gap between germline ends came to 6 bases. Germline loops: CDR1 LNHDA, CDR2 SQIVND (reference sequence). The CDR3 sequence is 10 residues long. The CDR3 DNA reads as TGTGCCAGTATTGGAGCTGAAGCTTTCTTT. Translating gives CASIGAEAFF.

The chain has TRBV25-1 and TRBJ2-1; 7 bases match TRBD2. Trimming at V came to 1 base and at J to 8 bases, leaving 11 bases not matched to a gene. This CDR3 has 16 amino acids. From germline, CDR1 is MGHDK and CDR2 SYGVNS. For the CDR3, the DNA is TGTGCCAGCAGTGAATTTGCGGGGGTTAGGACCTATGAGCAGTTCTTC. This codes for CASSEFAGVRTYEQFF.

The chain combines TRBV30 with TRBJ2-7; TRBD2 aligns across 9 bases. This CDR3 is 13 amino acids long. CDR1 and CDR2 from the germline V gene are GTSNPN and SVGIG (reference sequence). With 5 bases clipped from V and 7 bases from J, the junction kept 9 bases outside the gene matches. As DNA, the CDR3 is TGTGCCTGGGCTAGCGGGAACCCCTGGGAGCAGTACTTC. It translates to CAWASGNPWEQYF.

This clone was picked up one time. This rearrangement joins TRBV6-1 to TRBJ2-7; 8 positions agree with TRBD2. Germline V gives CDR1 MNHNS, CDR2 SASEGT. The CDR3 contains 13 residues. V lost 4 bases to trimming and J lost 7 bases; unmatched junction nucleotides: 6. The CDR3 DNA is TGTGCCAGCAGTGGCAGCGGGGGCGCAGAGCAGTACTTC. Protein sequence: CASSGSGGAEQYF.

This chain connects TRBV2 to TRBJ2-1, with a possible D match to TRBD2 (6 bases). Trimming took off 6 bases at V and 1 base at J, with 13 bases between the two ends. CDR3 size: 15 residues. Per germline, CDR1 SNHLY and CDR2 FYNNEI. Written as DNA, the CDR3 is TGTGCCAGCAGCACCGGGACTCCATCCTACAATGAGCAGTTCTTC. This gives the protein CASSTGTPSYNEQFF.

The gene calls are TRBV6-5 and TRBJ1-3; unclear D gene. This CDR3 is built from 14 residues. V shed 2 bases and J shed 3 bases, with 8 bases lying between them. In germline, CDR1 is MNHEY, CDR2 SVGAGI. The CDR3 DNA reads TGTGCCAGCAGTTACGGCGGGATTGGAAACACCATATATTTT. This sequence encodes CASSYGGIGNTIYF.

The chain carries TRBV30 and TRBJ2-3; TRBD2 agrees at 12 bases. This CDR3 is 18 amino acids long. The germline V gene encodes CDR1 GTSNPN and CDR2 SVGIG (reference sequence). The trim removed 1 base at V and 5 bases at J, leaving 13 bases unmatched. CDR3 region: CAWSDVSLAGGPIDTQYF. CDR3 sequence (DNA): TGTGCCTGGAGTGACGTGTCGCTAGCGGGAGGGCCGATAGATACGCAGTATTTT.